Presented here are 3 T cell receptor beta chains from one specimen sequenced in a study of radiotherapy plus CTLA-4 blockade in lung cancer. Data came from immunoSEQ multiplex PCR; TCRdb stores just in-frame clones and leaves some out. The sample consists of 30,000 to 45,000 clones, 72% of them appearing once. The sample in question was peripheral blood, obtained from a patient treated with radiotherapy plus ipilimumab. These receptors were obtained from a human donor with non-small cell lung cancer who had stable disease on radiotherapy plus ipilimumab.

The table lists this clone with a few counts. The chain employs TRBV6-5 and TRBJ1-6, with 7 bases fitting TRBD1. Germline V gives CDR1 MNHEY, CDR2 SVGAGI. With 5 bases clipped from V and 7 bases from J, the junction kept 5 bases outside the gene matches. CDR3 length: 14 residues. Written as DNA, the CDR3 is TGTGCCAGCAGTATGGGACAGACAAATTCACCCCTCCACTTT. This codes for CASSMGQTNSPLHF.

Here the CDR3 reads CASGGQNLRYGYTF. The CDR3, as DNA: TGTGCCAGCGGCGGACAGAACCTTAGGTATGGCTACACCTTC. The rearrangement joins TRBV9 to TRBJ1-2; possibly TRBD1 for D (6 bases). CDR1 and CDR2 from the germline V gene are SGDLS and YYNGEE. The CDR3 runs to 14 residues. V was trimmed by 7 bases and J by 5 bases, leaving 18 bases between them.

Here the CDR3 reads CASSPEGSYTEAFF. Here the CDR3 DNA reads TGCGCCAGCAGCCCGGAGGGGTCTTACACTGAAGCTTTCTTT. The chain employs TRBV4-1 and TRBJ1-1; maybe TRBD1 (5 bases). Germline lookup yields CDR1 MGHRA and CDR2 YSYEKL. The germline V and J ends were trimmed by 4 bases and 3 bases, with 12 bases remaining between them. There are 14 residues in the CDR3.